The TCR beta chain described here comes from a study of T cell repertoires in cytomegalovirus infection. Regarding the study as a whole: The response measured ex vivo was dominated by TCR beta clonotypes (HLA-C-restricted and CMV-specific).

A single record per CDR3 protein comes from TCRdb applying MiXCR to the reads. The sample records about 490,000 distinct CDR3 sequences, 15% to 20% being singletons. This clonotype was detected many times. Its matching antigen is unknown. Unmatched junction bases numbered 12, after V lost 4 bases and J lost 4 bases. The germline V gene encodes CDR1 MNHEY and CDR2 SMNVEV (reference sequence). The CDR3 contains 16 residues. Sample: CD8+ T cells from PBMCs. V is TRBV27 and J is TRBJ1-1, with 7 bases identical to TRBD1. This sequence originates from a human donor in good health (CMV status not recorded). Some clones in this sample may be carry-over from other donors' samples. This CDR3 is CASSSLWTGGSTEAFF. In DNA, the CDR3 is TGTGCCAGCAGTTCCCTTTGGACAGGTGGGAGCACTGAAGCTTTCTTT.